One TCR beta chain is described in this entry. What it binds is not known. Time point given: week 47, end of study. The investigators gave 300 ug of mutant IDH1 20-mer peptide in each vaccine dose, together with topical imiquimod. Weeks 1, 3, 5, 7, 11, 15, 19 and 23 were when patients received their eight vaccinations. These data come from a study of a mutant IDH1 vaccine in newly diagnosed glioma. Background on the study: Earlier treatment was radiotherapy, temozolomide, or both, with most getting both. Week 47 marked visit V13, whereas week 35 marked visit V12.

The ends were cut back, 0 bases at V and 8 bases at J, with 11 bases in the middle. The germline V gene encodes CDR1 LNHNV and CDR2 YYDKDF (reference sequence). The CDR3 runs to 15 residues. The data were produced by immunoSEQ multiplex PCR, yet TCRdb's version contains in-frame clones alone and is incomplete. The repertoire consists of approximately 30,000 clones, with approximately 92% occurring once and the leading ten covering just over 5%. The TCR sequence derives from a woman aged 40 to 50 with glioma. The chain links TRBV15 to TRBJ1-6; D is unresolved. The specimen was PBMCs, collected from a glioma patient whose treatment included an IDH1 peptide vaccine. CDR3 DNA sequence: TGTGCCACCAGCAGAGATTTGCAGAGTCATTCACCCCTCCACTTT. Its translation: CATSRDLQSHSPLHF.